One sample yielded the 12 T cell receptor beta chains listed below, sequenced in a study of beta chain features in type 1 diabetes (dated by TCRdb to the late 2010s). Library preparation employed the immunoSEQ multiplex PCR assay. The entire isolated RNA was reverse transcribed using the High Capacity cDNA Reverse Transcription Kit, and thus expressed TCRB transcripts were sequenced. Held by TCRdb, this immuneACCESS table contains in-frame sequences only and omits some clones. Under half of the omission traces to an unresolved V gene where checked; the cause of the rest is unknown. The sample table shows around 280,000 clones, and 8% are seen once. The biggest ten clones account for approximately 0.93% of the sample. Sequencing used central memory CD4+ T cells from blood. Every receptor here comes from a woman aged 18-35 years in good health.

There are a few counts of this clone. The same CDR3 arises from other DNA sequences in this sample as well. The V and J genes are TRBV5-1 and TRBJ1-1; no clear D. Germline CDR1 SGHRS, CDR2 YFSETQ. CDR3 length equals 13 residues. Trimming removed 2 bases at V and 1 base at J, with 6 bases between. The CDR3 reads CASSFVGNTEAFF. In DNA, the CDR3 is TGCGCCAGCAGCTTCGTAGGGAACACTGAAGCTTTCTTT.

This clone has just a few counts. The chain carries TRBV27 and TRBJ2-1; TRBD1 might be the D (6 bases). The CDR3 loop spans 14 amino acids. V lost 8 bases to trimming and J lost 6 bases, with 17 bases between them. The germline CDR1 and CDR2 sequences are MNHEY and SMNVEV (reference sequence). In DNA form, the CDR3 reads TGTGCCAGCGGACAGCCCGGTTTGGTCAATGAGCAGTTCTTC. Protein: CASGQPGLVNEQFF.

This clone was seen only a few times. This chain uses TRBV30 with TRBJ2-7; D ambiguous. Trimming removed 3 bases at V and 3 bases at J, with 15 bases between. The CDR3 spans 14 residues. CDR1 is GTSNPN, CDR2 SVGIG, per germline (reference sequence). DNA of the CDR3: TGTGCCTGGAGAGCTGGCAGGTCCCTCTACGAGCAGTACTTC. This sequence encodes CAWRAGRSLYEQYF.

This clone has a handful of counts. The gene calls are TRBV5-4 and TRBJ2-2; D is perhaps TRBD1 (6 bases). The V end lost 0 bases, the J end lost 5 bases, and 11 bases lay between the germline ends. From germline, CDR1 is SGHNT and CDR2 YYREEE (reference sequence). The CDR3 loop spans 15 amino acids. CDR3 loop: CASSLGRGLTGELFF. CDR3 in DNA: TGTGCCAGCAGCTTGGGCAGGGGATTGACCGGGGAGCTGTTTTTT.

This clone appeared a few times. The chain is built from TRBV30 and TRBJ2-7; D gene uncertain. Deletions cut 5 bases from V and 2 bases from J, with 19 bases between. Germline V lookup: CDR1 GTSNPN, CDR2 SVGIG (reference sequence). The CDR3 totals 15 residues. The CDR3 loop is CAWVKYGGRPYEQYF. In nucleotides, the CDR3 is TGTGCCTGGGTTAAATATGGCGGTAGACCCTACGAGCAGTACTTC.

This clone was found a few times. This sequence joins TRBV9 and TRBJ2-1; D not resolved. The V and J ends lost 6 bases and 1 base respectively, with 14 bases between them. Germline CDR1 and CDR2: SGDLS and YYNGEE. This CDR3 contains 15 residues. The DNA of the CDR3 is TGTGCCAGCACCCCCACCCAAGATTCCTACAATGAGCAGTTCTTC. It is translated as CASTPTQDSYNEQFF.

The V call is TRBV19, the J call TRBJ1-5; tentatively, D is TRBD1 (5 bases). The CDR3 is made up of 14 amino acids. Trimming cost V 6 bases and J 3 bases, with 12 bases left between them. Germline V gene sequence: CDR1 LNHDA, CDR2 SQIVND (reference sequence). CDR3 in amino acids: CASSHTGNNQPQHF. CDR3 bases: TGTGCCAGTAGCCACACAGGAAACAATCAGCCCCAGCATTTT.

CDR3 sequence (DNA): TGTGCCAGCAGCTTACTAGCCCACACCTACAATGAGCAGTTCTTC. Amino acid sequence: CASSLLAHTYNEQFF. This chain uses TRBV7-2 with TRBJ2-1; the D gene is possibly TRBD2 (5 bases). The V gene's germline CDR1 is SGHTA and CDR2 FQGNSA. This CDR3 comprises 15 residues. The ends were cut back, 2 bases at V and 2 bases at J, with 10 bases in the middle.

This clone has just a few counts. The rearrangement uses TRBV5-4 and TRBJ2-1, with D perhaps matching TRBD1 (5 bases). Germline loops: CDR1 SGHNT, CDR2 YYREEE (reference sequence). Trimming left V 3 bases short and J 9 bases short, with 19 bases between. The CDR3 totals 15 residues. The CDR3 DNA reads TGTGCCAGCAGCTCCATATTGCAGGGTAGGGGTGAGCAGTTCTTC. This encodes CASSSILQGRGEQFF.

This clone was detected a few times. This chain connects TRBV14 to TRBJ1-6; D may be TRBD1 (5 bases). The germline V gene has CDR1 SGHDN and CDR2 FVKESK. The V end was cut by 6 bases, the J end by 5 bases, with 17 bases between. This CDR3 spans 16 amino acids. CDR3 region: CASRQGRDGNNSPLHF. In DNA, the CDR3 is TGTGCCAGCAGGCAGGGCCGGGACGGTAATAATTCACCCCTCCACTTT. Variable domain in full (rest from reference TRBV14 and TRBJ1-6): EAGVTQFPSHSVIEKGQTVTLRCDPISGHDNLYWYRRVMGKEIKFLLHFVKESKQDESGMPNNRFLAERTGGTYSTLKVQPAELEDSGVYFCASRQGRDGNNSPLHFGNGTRLTVT.

The V call is TRBV7-9, the J call TRBJ1-5; unclear D gene. This CDR3 is built from 12 residues. Germline V gene data show CDR1 as SEHNR and CDR2 as FQNEAQ (reference sequence). V gave up 3 bases and J gave up 6 bases, with 6 bases separating them. CDR3 residues: CASSFGVQPQHF. CDR3 sequence (DNA): TGTGCCAGCAGCTTCGGGGTTCAGCCCCAGCATTTT.

This clone was seen only a few times. This chain links TRBV4-3 with TRBJ1-6; D might be TRBD1 (5 bases). The CDR3 contains 13 residues. The germline gives CDR1 LGHNA, CDR2 YSLEER. Trimming shortened V by 5 bases and J by 7 bases, and 9 bases separated the two germline ends. The CDR3 nucleotides are TGCGCCAGCAGCTCGGGGCAGAATTCACCCCTCCACTTT. Residues: CASSSGQNSPLHF.